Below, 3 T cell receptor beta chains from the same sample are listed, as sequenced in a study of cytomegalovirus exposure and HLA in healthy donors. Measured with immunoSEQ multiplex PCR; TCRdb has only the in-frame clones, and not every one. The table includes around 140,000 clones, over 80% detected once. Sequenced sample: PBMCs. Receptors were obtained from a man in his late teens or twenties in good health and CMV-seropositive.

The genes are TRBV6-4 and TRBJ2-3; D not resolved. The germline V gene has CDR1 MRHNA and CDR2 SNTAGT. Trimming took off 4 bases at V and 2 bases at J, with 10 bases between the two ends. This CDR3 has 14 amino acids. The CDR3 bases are TGTGCCAGCAGTGCGCGCTCTACCACAGATACGCAGTATTTT. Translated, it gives CASSARSTTDTQYF.

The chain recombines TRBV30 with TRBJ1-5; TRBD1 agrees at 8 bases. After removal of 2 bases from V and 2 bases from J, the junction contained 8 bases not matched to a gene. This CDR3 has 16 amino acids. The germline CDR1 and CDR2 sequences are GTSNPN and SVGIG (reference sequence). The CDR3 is CAWSKPGGLGNQPQHF. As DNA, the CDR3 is TGTGCCTGGAGTAAACCAGGGGGCTTGGGCAATCAGCCCCAGCATTTT.

The CDR3 nucleotides are TGTGCCAGCAGCTTAGCGATGGGACAGCTACGAAATTCACCCCTCCACTTT. Encoded protein: CASSLAMGQLRNSPLHF. The genes are TRBV7-9 and TRBJ1-6; the match to TRBD1 covers 7 bases. Germline V gives CDR1 SEHNR, CDR2 FQNEAQ (reference sequence). The CDR3 length is 17 residues. J was trimmed by 7 bases and V by 0 bases; bases with no gene match: 9.